The entry below describes one T cell receptor beta chain. Its specificity is not known. PCR involved 60 Vbeta and 13 Jbeta primers. Data came from immunoSEQ multiplex PCR; TCRdb stores just in-frame clones and leaves some out. In the table there are approximately 170,000 clones, around three quarters of which are singletons. This record comes from a study of cytomegalovirus exposure and HLA in healthy donors. Study-level results: When analyzed later, a missense DCLRE1C variant was found to be linked to TCR beta V- and J-gene trimming. Accurate predictions that matched the HLA-A and HLA-B alleles of most subjects were reportedly made from TCR beta sequences.

Looked up from germline, CDR1 is MNHEY and CDR2 is SMNVEV (reference sequence). Unmatched junction bases numbered 9, after V lost 8 bases and J lost 3 bases. The CDR3 sequence is 15 residues long. This TCR came from a man aged 35 to 55 in good health and CMV-seronegative. The chain employs TRBV27 and TRBJ2-2, with 7 bases identical to TRBD2. What was sequenced was PBMCs. CDR3 nucleotides: TGTGCCAGCCGGAGGGCACTAGCGCACACCGGGGAGCTGTTTTTT. Protein: CASRRALAHTGELFF.